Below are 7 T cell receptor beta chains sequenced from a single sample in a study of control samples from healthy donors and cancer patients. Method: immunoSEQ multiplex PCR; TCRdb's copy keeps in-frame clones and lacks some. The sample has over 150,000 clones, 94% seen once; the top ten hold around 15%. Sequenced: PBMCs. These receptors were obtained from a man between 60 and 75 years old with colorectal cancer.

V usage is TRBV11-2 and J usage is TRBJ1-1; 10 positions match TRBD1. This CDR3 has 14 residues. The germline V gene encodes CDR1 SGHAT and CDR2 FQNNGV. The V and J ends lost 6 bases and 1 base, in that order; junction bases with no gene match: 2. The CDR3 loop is CASSRDRGNTEAFF. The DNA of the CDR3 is TGTGCCAGCAGTCGGGACAGGGGGAACACTGAAGCTTTCTTT.

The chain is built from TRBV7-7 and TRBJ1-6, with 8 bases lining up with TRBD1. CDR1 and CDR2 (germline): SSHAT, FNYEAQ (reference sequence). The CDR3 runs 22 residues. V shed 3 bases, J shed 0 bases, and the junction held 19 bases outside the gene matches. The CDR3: CASSFIGQGARLSSSYNSPLHF. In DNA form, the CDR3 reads TGTGCCAGCAGCTTCATTGGGCAGGGGGCAAGACTATCGAGCTCCTATAATTCACCCCTCCACTTT. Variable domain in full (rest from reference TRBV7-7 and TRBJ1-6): GAGVSQSPRYKVTKRGQDVTLRCDPISSHATLYWYQQALGQGPEFLTYFNYEAQPDKSGLPSDRFSAERPEGSISTLTIQRTEQRDSAMYRCASSFIGQGARLSSSYNSPLHFGNGTRLTVT.

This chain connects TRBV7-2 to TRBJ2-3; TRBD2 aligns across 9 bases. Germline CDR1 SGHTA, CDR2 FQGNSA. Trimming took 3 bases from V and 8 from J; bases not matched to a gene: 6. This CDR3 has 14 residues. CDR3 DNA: TGTGCCAGCAGCTTCGGCGGGGGGGTTTTTACGCAGTATTTT. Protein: CASSFGGGVFTQYF.

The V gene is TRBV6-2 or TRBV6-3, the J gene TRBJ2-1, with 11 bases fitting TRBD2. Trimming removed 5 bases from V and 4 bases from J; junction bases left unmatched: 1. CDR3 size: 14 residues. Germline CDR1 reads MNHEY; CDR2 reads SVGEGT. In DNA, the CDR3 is TGTGCCAGCAGTCTAGCGGGGGGTTACAATGAGCAGTTCTTC. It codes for CASSLAGGYNEQFF.

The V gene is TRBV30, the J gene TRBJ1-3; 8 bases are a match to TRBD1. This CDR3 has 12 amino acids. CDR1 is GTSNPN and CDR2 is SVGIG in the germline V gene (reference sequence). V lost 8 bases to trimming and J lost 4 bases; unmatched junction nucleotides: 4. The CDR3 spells CARTGSGNTIYF. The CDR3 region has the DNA TGTGCCCGGACAGGGTCGGGAAACACCATATATTTT.

The CDR3 region is CASSSQGPSNTGELFF. The CDR3 DNA is TGTGCCAGCAGCTCTCAGGGGCCTTCGAACACCGGGGAGCTGTTTTTT. The chain has TRBV7-8 and TRBJ2-2; tentative D call: TRBD1 (6 bases). Trimming left V 4 bases short and J 0 bases short, with 12 bases between. Germline lookup yields CDR1 SGHVS and CDR2 FQNEAQ. The CDR3 is made up of 16 amino acids.

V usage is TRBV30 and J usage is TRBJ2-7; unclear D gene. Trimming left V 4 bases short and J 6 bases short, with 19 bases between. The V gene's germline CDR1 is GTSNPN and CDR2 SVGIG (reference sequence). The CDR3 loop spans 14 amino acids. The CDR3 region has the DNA TGTGCCTGGAAGCGACCGGGCCTTGAGAGCGAGCAGTACTTC. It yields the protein CAWKRPGLESEQYF.